The next 20 T cell receptor beta chains were all read from a single sample in a study of cytomegalovirus exposure and HLA in healthy donors. Primers included in the PCR were 60 Vbeta and 13 Jbeta primers. Profiled with immunoSEQ multiplex PCR; TCRdb holds only in-frame clones, not every one. The sample holds more than 90,000 clones, around 82% seen once. Sequenced input: PBMCs. These receptors were obtained from a woman in her sixties in good health and CMV-seronegative.

The rearrangement joins TRBV27 to TRBJ1-1; perhaps TRBD1 as D (5 bases). The CDR3 is 15 amino acids. V lost 2 bases and J lost 5, with 15 bases in between. Germline values: CDR1 MNHEY, CDR2 SMNVEV (reference sequence). The CDR3 DNA sequence: TGTGCCAGCAGTTTAGGGGCAGGGCGTGGGACTGAAGCTTTCTTT. Its protein product is CASSLGAGRGTEAFF.

The J gene is TRBJ1-6, the V gene TRBV30, with no clear D. V was clipped by 4 bases and J by 4 bases, with 8 bases between them. The CDR3 extends over 13 amino acids. CDR1 and CDR2 from the germline V gene are GTSNPN and SVGIG (reference sequence). Written as DNA, the CDR3 is TGTGCCTGGATGGCGGGGTATAATTCACCCCTCCACTTT. Its translation: CAWMAGYNSPLHF.

The V and J genes are TRBV5-1 and TRBJ2-7, with TRBD1 identical over 7 bases. The CDR3 loop spans 15 amino acids. CDR1 SGHRS and CDR2 YFSETQ come from the germline V gene. With 5 bases clipped from V and 4 bases from J, the junction kept 12 bases outside the gene matches. CDR3 sequence (DNA): TGCGCCAGCAGACCGAACCGGGACAGCGATTACGAGCAGTACTTC. It encodes CASRPNRDSDYEQYF.

DNA for the CDR3: TGTGCCAGCAGCACTTCCCCATATAATTCACCCCTCCACTTT. Translated: CASSTSPYNSPLHF. V and J are TRBV6-5 and TRBJ1-6, with D unresolved. Per the germline V gene, CDR1 is MNHEY and CDR2 is SVGAGI. The CDR3 covers 14 residues. V was shortened by 6 bases and J by 4 bases, with 10 bases between the two germline ends.

In its sample, this clone was seen once. The rearrangement links TRBV28 to TRBJ1-1; D is possibly TRBD1 (5 bases). V was clipped by 4 bases and J by 5 bases, with 11 bases between them. Germline V gene data show CDR1 as MDHEN and CDR2 as SYDVKM. The CDR3 is made up of 13 amino acids. CDR3 coding DNA: TGTGCCAGCAGTTCCAGGGTAGAAACTGAAGCTTTCTTT. This codes for CASSSRVETEAFF.

The chain is built from TRBV25-1 and TRBJ2-7, with D perhaps matching TRBD1 (5 bases). Trimming shortened V by 4 bases and J by 3 bases, and 10 bases separated the two germline ends. The CDR3 is 13 amino acids. Looked up from germline, CDR1 is MGHDK and CDR2 is SYGVNS. CDR3 DNA sequence: TGTGCCAGCAGTGCAGGGATCTTCTACGAGCAGTACTTC. It codes for CASSAGIFYEQYF.

The gene calls are TRBV10-3 and TRBJ1-1; no reliable D call. This CDR3 spans 14 amino acids. With 0 bases removed from V and 5 bases from J, the gap between germline ends came to 10 bases. Germline assignment: CDR1 ENHRY and CDR2 SYGVKD. CDR3 region: CAISESGDRTEAFF. The CDR3 region has the DNA TGTGCCATCAGTGAGTCGGGAGACCGGACTGAAGCTTTCTTT.

This chain joins TRBV7-2 and TRBJ1-2; 7 bases are a match to TRBD1. Germline CDR1 and CDR2: SGHTA and FQGNSA. V shed 4 bases and J 6 bases; nucleotides not matched to a gene: 5. The CDR3 is made up of 13 amino acids. The CDR3 sequence is CASSSTGSDGYTF. The CDR3, as DNA: TGTGCCAGCAGCTCGACAGGGAGCGATGGCTACACCTTC.

This clone has a handful of counts. The J gene is TRBJ2-7, the V gene TRBV27, with a possible D match to TRBD1 (6 bases). CDR3 size: 15 residues. Trimming cost V 5 bases and J 2 bases, with 16 bases left between them. In germline, CDR1 is MNHEY, CDR2 SMNVEV (reference sequence). CDR3 loop: CASSPHRESTYEQYF. In DNA, the CDR3 is TGTGCCAGCAGTCCCCACAGGGAGAGTACCTACGAGCAGTACTTC.

This rearrangement joins TRBV18 to TRBJ2-1; 9 nucleotides align to TRBD2. V lost 8 bases to trimming and J lost 5 bases; unmatched junction nucleotides: 4. This CDR3 spans 13 amino acids. Germline lookup yields CDR1 KGHSH and CDR2 LQKENI. The DNA for the CDR3 is TGTGCCAGCCGACTAGCGGACGACAATGAGCAGTTCTTC. Its protein is CASRLADDNEQFF.

This chain uses TRBV7-9 with TRBJ1-1; D perhaps matches TRBD1 (5 bases). CDR1 and CDR2 from the germline V gene are SEHNR and FQNEAQ (reference sequence). There are 14 residues in the CDR3. Between the trimmed V and J ends, which lost 1 base and 3 bases, there was a span of 9 bases. This chain's CDR3 is CASSLGGRDTEAFF. As DNA, the CDR3 is TGTGCCAGCAGCTTAGGGGGCCGGGACACTGAAGCTTTCTTT.

The chain is built from TRBV28 and TRBJ1-1, with TRBD1 as a possible D gene (5 bases). V lost 3 bases to trimming and J lost 3 bases, with 14 bases between them. Germline V gene lookup returns CDR1 MDHEN and CDR2 SYDVKM. CDR3 length: 15 amino acids. The CDR3 sequence is CASSLEGIGDTEAFF. In nucleotides, the CDR3 is TGTGCCAGCAGTTTGGAGGGTATAGGGGACACTGAAGCTTTCTTT.

The chain has TRBV18 and TRBJ2-3, with 8 nucleotides matching TRBD2. The trim removed 5 bases at V and 3 bases at J, leaving 7 bases unmatched. The CDR3 loop spans 15 amino acids. Germline assignment: CDR1 KGHSH and CDR2 LQKENI. The CDR3 sequence is CASSTDGTRTDTQYF. CDR3 in DNA: TGTGCCAGCTCAACTGACGGGACTAGGACAGATACGCAGTATTTT.

The chain links TRBV7-8 to TRBJ2-5; 11 bases fit TRBD2. The junction had 4 bases not matched to a gene; V was cut back by 1 base and J by 0 bases. The germline V gene has CDR1 SGHVS and CDR2 FQNEAQ. CDR3 size: 17 residues. This CDR3 is CASSLVPSGGYQETQYF. As DNA, the CDR3 is TGTGCCAGCAGCTTAGTTCCTAGCGGGGGGTACCAAGAGACCCAGTACTTC. Looking up the rest from reference TRBV7-8 and TRBJ2-5 gives the full variable domain: GAGVSQSPRYKVAKRGQDVALRCDPISGHVSLFWYQQALGQGPEFLTYFQNEAQLDKSGLPSDRFFAERPEGSVSTLKIQRTQQEDSAVYLCASSLVPSGGYQETQYFGPGTRLLVL.

The rearrangement uses TRBV7-6 and TRBJ2-5, with 11 bases lining up with TRBD1. V was pared by 3 bases and J by 5 bases, with 5 bases of the junction left unmatched. Germline V gene sequence: CDR1 SGHVS, CDR2 FNYEAQ. The CDR3 totals 15 residues. As DNA, the CDR3 is TGTGCCAGCAGCTTTAGGACAGGGGGCGGGGAGACCCAGTACTTC. It specifies CASSFRTGGGETQYF.

V usage is TRBV9 and J usage is TRBJ2-2; 7 bases line up with TRBD1. Per germline, CDR1 SGDLS and CDR2 YYNGEE. The ends lost 3 bases at V and 2 bases at J; junction bases unmatched: 4. This CDR3 region has 15 residues. The CDR3 DNA sequence: TGTGCCAGCAGCGGAGGGGACAGCAACACCGGGGAGCTGTTTTTT. Amino acids: CASSGGDSNTGELFF.

The V and J genes are TRBV30 and TRBJ1-1; D is unresolved. Trimming removed 0 bases at V and 4 bases at J, with 15 bases between. The CDR3 is made up of 15 amino acids. Germline V gene sequence: CDR1 GTSNPN, CDR2 SVGIG (reference sequence). The CDR3 sequence is CAWSVGLGEGTEAFF. CDR3 DNA: TGTGCCTGGAGTGTAGGTCTCGGGGAGGGCACTGAAGCTTTCTTT.

The rearrangement links TRBV30 to TRBJ1-5, with D possibly being TRBD1 (5 bases). This CDR3 is 13 amino acids long. V was pared by 2 bases and J by 6 bases, with 11 bases between. Germline V gives CDR1 GTSNPN, CDR2 SVGIG (reference sequence). The CDR3 DNA reads as TGTGCCTGGAGTAGCCAGGACACTCAGCCCCAGCATTTT. As protein: CAWSSQDTQPQHF.

This chain joins TRBV2 and TRBJ2-7; D not resolved. V gave up 3 bases and J gave up 1 base, with 10 bases separating them. Germline CDR1 SNHLY, CDR2 FYNNEI. CDR3 length equals 14 residues. In DNA form, the CDR3 reads TGTGCCAGCAGTGACACTGCCCTGTCCTACGAGCAGTACTTC. Translation: CASSDTALSYEQYF.

This clone was seen more than once but under ten times. V usage is TRBV30 and J usage is TRBJ1-3; D perhaps matches TRBD1 (5 bases). From germline, CDR1 is GTSNPN and CDR2 SVGIG (reference sequence). This CDR3 contains 17 residues. V was trimmed by 3 bases and J by 0 bases, leaving 18 bases between them. CDR3 in DNA: TGTGCCTGGAGCCCTCTGCAGGGAACCAACTCTGGAAACACCATATATTTT. The encoded protein is CAWSPLQGTNSGNTIYF.